This T cell receptor beta chain came from a study of shared clonotypes between healthy human individuals. Germline V lookup: CDR1 SNHLY, CDR2 FYNNEI. The length of the CDR3 is 12 residues. The ends were cut back, 8 bases at V and 5 bases at J, with 10 bases in the middle. Template for every sorted-subset replicate PCR totaled about 200 ng DNA, tens of thousands of T cell genomes. Libraries were prepared by immunoSEQ multiplex PCR; TCRdb keeps only in-frame clonotypes and omits some of them. This table holds 550,000 to 800,000 clones, roughly 91% found once. The chain combines TRBV2 with TRBJ2-1; D remains unclear. The origin of this receptor is a man between 18 and 35 years old in good health. Some clones in this sample may be carry-over from other donors' samples. Specimen: memory CD8+ T cells from PBMCs. Subset here: CD45RO+ cells pooled with CCR7-negative TemRA cells. This CDR3 reads CASPDPNNEQFF. CDR3 in DNA: TGTGCCAGCCCCGACCCTAACAATGAGCAGTTCTTC.